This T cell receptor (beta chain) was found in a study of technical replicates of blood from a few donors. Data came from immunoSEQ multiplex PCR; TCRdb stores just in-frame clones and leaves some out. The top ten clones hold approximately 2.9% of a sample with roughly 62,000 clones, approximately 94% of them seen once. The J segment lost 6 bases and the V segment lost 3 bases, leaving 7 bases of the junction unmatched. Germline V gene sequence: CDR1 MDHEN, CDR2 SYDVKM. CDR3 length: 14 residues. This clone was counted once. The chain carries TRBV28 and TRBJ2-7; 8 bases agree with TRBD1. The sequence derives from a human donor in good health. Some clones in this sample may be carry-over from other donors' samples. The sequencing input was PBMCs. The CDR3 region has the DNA TGTGCCAGCAGTTTCAGACAGGGGATGGGCGAGCAGTACTTC. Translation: CASSFRQGMGEQYF.